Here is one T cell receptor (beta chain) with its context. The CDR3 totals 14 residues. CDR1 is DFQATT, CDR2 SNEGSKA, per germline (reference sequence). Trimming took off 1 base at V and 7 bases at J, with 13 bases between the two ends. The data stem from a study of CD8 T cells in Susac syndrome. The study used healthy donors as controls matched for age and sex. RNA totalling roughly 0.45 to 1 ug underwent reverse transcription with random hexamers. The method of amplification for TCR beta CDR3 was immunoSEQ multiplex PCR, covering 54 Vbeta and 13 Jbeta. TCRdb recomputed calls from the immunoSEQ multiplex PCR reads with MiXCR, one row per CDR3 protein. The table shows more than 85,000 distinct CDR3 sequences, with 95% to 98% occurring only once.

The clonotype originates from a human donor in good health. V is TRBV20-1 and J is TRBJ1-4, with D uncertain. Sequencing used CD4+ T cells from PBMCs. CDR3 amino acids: CSARVGGVGEKLFF. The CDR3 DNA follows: TGCAGTGCTAGAGTTGGTGGAGTGGGTGAAAAACTGTTTTTT.